This TCR beta chain was sequenced in a study of T cells in localized non-small cell lung cancer. The protocol was immunoSEQ multiplex PCR, while the TCRdb copy is restricted to in-frame clones and leaves out a portion. Of around 17,000 clones in the sample, around 89% were seen once. The V gene end was trimmed by 3 bases and the J gene end by 6 bases; junction bases not matched to a gene: 4. The CDR3 has 13 residues. In germline, CDR1 is MDHEN, CDR2 SYDVKM. The table lists this clone with a few counts. Sequences were derived from peripheral blood, sampled before any cancer treatment. The V call is TRBV28, the J call TRBJ1-2; 7 positions agree with TRBD1. The sequence came from a male donor older than 55 with stage II squamous cell lung carcinoma. The CDR3 region has the DNA TGTGCCAGCAGTTTCCAGGGGGGGAATGGCTACACCTTC. Its protein is CASSFQGGNGYTF.